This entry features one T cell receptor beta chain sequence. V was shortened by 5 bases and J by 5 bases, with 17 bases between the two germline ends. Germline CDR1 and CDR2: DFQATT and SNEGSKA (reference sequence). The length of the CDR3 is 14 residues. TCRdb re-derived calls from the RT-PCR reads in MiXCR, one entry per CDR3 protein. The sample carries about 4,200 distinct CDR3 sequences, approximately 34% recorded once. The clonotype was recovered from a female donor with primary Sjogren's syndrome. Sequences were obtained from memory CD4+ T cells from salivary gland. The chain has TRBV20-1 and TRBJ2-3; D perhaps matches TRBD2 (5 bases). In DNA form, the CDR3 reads TGCAGTGCTGTCCCTAGGACCGGGATAGATACGCAGTATTTT. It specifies CSAVPRTGIDTQYF.